A selection of T cell receptor beta chains follows, all from one sample in a study of OX40 agonist ivuxolimab in advanced cancers. Sequencing used immunoSEQ multiplex PCR; TCRdb keeps in-frame clones, though not all of them. The sample has more than 65,000 clones, 70% to 90% seen once. The sample consisted of CD4+ or CD8+ T cells sorted from blood, taken in a trial of the OX40 agonist ivuxolimab. The source is an adult with an advanced solid tumor such as melanoma, head and neck, liver or kidney cancer. Both conserved end residues are part of each CDR3. A D gene is named only where the DNA matches it firmly. Clone sizes are given selectively: once, few, many, or a class where the clone is expanded.

CDR3nt: TGTGCCAGCAGTTTATTGTGGGGACAGGGGACCCCCTACGAGCAGTACTTC
CDR3aa: CASSLLWGQGTPYEQYF
d_gene: TRBD1
j_gene: TRBJ2-7
v_gene: TRBV27
abundance: .

CDR3nt: TGCGCCAGCGGGACCTACTCCTACGAGCAGTACTTC
CDR3aa: CASGTYSYEQYF
d_gene: .
j_gene: TRBJ2-7
v_gene: TRBV10-1
abundance: few

CDR3nt: TGTGCCAGCAGTTCGACAGGGGCTGAACACGGGGAGCTGTTTTTT
CDR3aa: CASSSTGAEHGELFF
d_gene: TRBD1
j_gene: TRBJ2-2
v_gene: TRBV2
abundance: .

CDR3nt: TGCGCCAGCAGCCCCCGACAGGGGCGGGCTGAAAAACTGTTTTTT
CDR3aa: CASSPRQGRAEKLFF
d_gene: TRBD1
j_gene: TRBJ1-4
v_gene: TRBV4-1
abundance: .

CDR3nt: TGTGCCAGCAGCTTGGCCGGGACAGCGAACACTGAAGCTTTCTTT
CDR3aa: CASSLAGTANTEAFF
d_gene: TRBD1
j_gene: TRBJ1-1
v_gene: TRBV11-2
abundance: .

CDR3nt: TGTGCCAGCAGCGCGGGTCTCCTCACAGATACGCAGTATTTT
CDR3aa: CASSAGLLTDTQYF
d_gene: .
j_gene: TRBJ2-3
v_gene: TRBV11-3
abundance: once

CDR3nt: TGTGCCAGCAGCTTGGGGTTCCAAGAGACCCAGTACTTC
CDR3aa: CASSLGFQETQYF
d_gene: .
j_gene: TRBJ2-5
v_gene: TRBV5-6
abundance: .

CDR3nt: TGTGCCACCAGCAGAGGGGGTAGCGGGGTGTATGAGCAGTTCTTC
CDR3aa: CATSRGGSGVYEQFF
d_gene: TRBD2
j_gene: TRBJ2-1
v_gene: TRBV15
abundance: .

CDR3nt: TGTGCCAGCTCACGGGCACTCCAAGAGACCCAGTACTTC
CDR3aa: CASSRALQETQYF
d_gene: .
j_gene: TRBJ2-5
v_gene: TRBV18
abundance: .

CDR3nt: TGTGCCAGCAGCGTGGGACAGTATAATTCACCCCTCCACTTT
CDR3aa: CASSVGQYNSPLHF
d_gene: TRBD1
j_gene: TRBJ1-6
v_gene: TRBV5-6
abundance: few

CDR3nt: TGTGCCAGCAGCTTAGCGGTAGCAATGAACACTGAAGCTTTCTTT
CDR3aa: CASSLAVAMNTEAFF
d_gene: .
j_gene: TRBJ1-1
v_gene: TRBV7-9
abundance: .

CDR3nt: TGTGCCAGCAGCTTGGCCCCGCAGGGGGCCTACGAGCAGTACTTC
CDR3aa: CASSLAPQGAYEQYF
d_gene: TRBD1
j_gene: TRBJ2-7
v_gene: TRBV5-6
abundance: .

CDR3nt: TGTGCCAGTAGTACGCCTGATCTCGGGACAAGAGACCTTTTGGACCATGGCTACACCTTC
CDR3aa: CASSTPDLGTRDLLDHGYTF
d_gene: .
j_gene: TRBJ1-2
v_gene: TRBV19
abundance: .

CDR3nt: TGTGCCAGCAGCGACGGGGCTGGTAGTGGCTACACCTTC
CDR3aa: CASSDGAGSGYTF
d_gene: .
j_gene: TRBJ1-2
v_gene: TRBV7-3
abundance: few

CDR3nt: TGCGCCAGCAGCTCTGGACAGGGGGTCGAGCAGTACTTC
CDR3aa: CASSSGQGVEQYF
d_gene: TRBD1
j_gene: TRBJ2-7
v_gene: TRBV5-1
abundance: .

CDR3nt: TGTGCCAGCAGCTCGGGACGGAACTCCTATAATTCACCCCTCCACTTT
CDR3aa: CASSSGRNSYNSPLHF
d_gene: .
j_gene: TRBJ1-6
v_gene: TRBV5-6
abundance: .

CDR3nt: TGTGCCAGCAGCCCGGACCTATTCGAGCAGTACTTC
CDR3aa: CASSPDLFEQYF
d_gene: .
j_gene: TRBJ2-7
v_gene: TRBV7-2
abundance: .

CDR3nt: TGTGCCAGCTCACCGGGACTAGCGGGAGTCGGGGAGCTGTTTTTT
CDR3aa: CASSPGLAGVGELFF
d_gene: TRBD2
j_gene: TRBJ2-2
v_gene: TRBV18
abundance: .

CDR3nt: TGTGCCAGTAGGGGACAGGGGGCAAATGTTGAAGCTTTCTTT
CDR3aa: CASRGQGANVEAFF
d_gene: TRBD1
j_gene: TRBJ1-1
v_gene: TRBV19
abundance: .

CDR3nt: TGCAGCGTCGGAGGTGGACAGGGGGCTACAGATACGCAGTATTTT
CDR3aa: CSVGGGQGATDTQYF
d_gene: TRBD1
j_gene: TRBJ2-3
v_gene: TRBV29-1
abundance: .

CDR3nt: TGTGCCATCAGTGGCCTAGCGGGAGTAGGGACCCAGTACTTC
CDR3aa: CAISGLAGVGTQYF
d_gene: TRBD2
j_gene: TRBJ2-5
v_gene: TRBV10-3
abundance: .

CDR3nt: TGTGCCAGCAGTGCGCCCCGCCGGGCAACCTACGAGCAGTACTTC
CDR3aa: CASSAPRRATYEQYF
d_gene: .
j_gene: TRBJ2-7
v_gene: TRBV27
abundance: .

CDR3nt: TGCAGCGTTGTGGGGGACGGGACCTACGAGCAGTACTTC
CDR3aa: CSVVGDGTYEQYF
d_gene: .
j_gene: TRBJ2-7
v_gene: TRBV29-1
abundance: .

CDR3nt: TGTGCCAGCAGCCCCTATGGGTCAGGGAGAACTCGTGGCTACACCTTC
CDR3aa: CASSPYGSGRTRGYTF
d_gene: .
j_gene: TRBJ1-2
v_gene: TRBV7-2
abundance: .

CDR3nt: TGTGCCAGCAGCTTAGGGGGACAGGGTCCCTACGAGCAGTGCTTC
CDR3aa: CASSLGGQGPYEQCF
d_gene: TRBD1
j_gene: TRBJ2-7
v_gene: TRBV7-2
abundance: .

CDR3nt: TGTGCCAGCTCACCAAACGGCCGCCGGGGGAATGAGCAGTTCTTC
CDR3aa: CASSPNGRRGNEQFF
d_gene: .
j_gene: TRBJ2-1
v_gene: TRBV18
abundance: .

CDR3nt: TGCGCCAGCCGTCGGGCTGAGAGCTCCTACGAGCAGTACTTC
CDR3aa: CASRRAESSYEQYF
d_gene: .
j_gene: TRBJ2-7
v_gene: TRBV5-1
abundance: .

CDR3nt: TGCGCCAGCAGCCTGGGGACTAGCGGGGGGAACCGGCAAGAGACCCAGTACTTC
CDR3aa: CASSLGTSGGNRQETQYF
d_gene: TRBD2
j_gene: TRBJ2-5
v_gene: TRBV5-1
abundance: .

CDR3nt: TGCGCCAGCAGCCAAGGTATACAGTTCGATGAGCAGTTCTTC
CDR3aa: CASSQGIQFDEQFF
d_gene: .
j_gene: TRBJ2-1
v_gene: TRBV7-9
abundance: .

CDR3nt: TGTGCTAGTGGCCATGGACAGGGCCATCAGCCCCAGCATTTT
CDR3aa: CASGHGQGHQPQHF
d_gene: TRBD1
j_gene: TRBJ1-5
v_gene: TRBV12-5
abundance: .

CDR3nt: TGCGCCAGCAGCGGGACAGGGGTGAACACTGAAGCTTTCTTT
CDR3aa: CASSGTGVNTEAFF
d_gene: TRBD1
j_gene: TRBJ1-1
v_gene: TRBV5-1
abundance: once

CDR3nt: TGTGCCTGGAGGAGCGGGGAGCTGTTTTTT
CDR3aa: CAWRSGELFF
d_gene: .
j_gene: TRBJ2-2
v_gene: TRBV30
abundance: few

CDR3nt: TGTGCCAGCAGCTCTGTTAGAAGTCTGGGGTCAACTAATGAAAAACTGTTTTTT
CDR3aa: CASSSVRSLGSTNEKLFF
d_gene: .
j_gene: TRBJ1-4
v_gene: TRBV7-9
abundance: .

CDR3nt: TGTGCCAGCAGCCTAAAGACGGGACAGGACTTTGGCTACACCTTC
CDR3aa: CASSLKTGQDFGYTF
d_gene: TRBD1
j_gene: TRBJ1-2
v_gene: TRBV7-8
abundance: .

CDR3nt: TGTGCCAGCAGCCTAGCGGGGACGAACACCGGGGAGCTGTTTTTT
CDR3aa: CASSLAGTNTGELFF
d_gene: TRBD2
j_gene: TRBJ2-2
v_gene: TRBV9
abundance: few

CDR3nt: TGCGCCAGCAGCCAAAACCTCCTAGGAGATACGCAGTATTTT
CDR3aa: CASSQNLLGDTQYF
d_gene: .
j_gene: TRBJ2-3
v_gene: TRBV4-3
abundance: .

CDR3nt: TGTGCCAGCAGCTTCCGCGGTGATCAGCCCCAGCATTTT
CDR3aa: CASSFRGDQPQHF
d_gene: .
j_gene: TRBJ1-5
v_gene: TRBV7-2
abundance: .

CDR3nt: TGTGCCATCAGTGGAGGGAAGGACACCGGGGAGCTGTTTTTT
CDR3aa: CAISGGKDTGELFF
d_gene: .
j_gene: TRBJ2-2
v_gene: TRBV10-3
abundance: .

CDR3nt: TGTGCCAGCAGCTCCCCCGTGGGGGAGGGAGACACCGGGGAGCTGTTTTTT
CDR3aa: CASSSPVGEGDTGELFF
d_gene: TRBD2
j_gene: TRBJ2-2
v_gene: TRBV4-2
abundance: .

CDR3nt: TGTGCCAGCAGCCGAGACGGGACTAGCGGGAGTGTCGCCGGGGAGCTGTTTTTT
CDR3aa: CASSRDGTSGSVAGELFF
d_gene: TRBD2
j_gene: TRBJ2-2
v_gene: TRBV4-2
abundance: .

CDR3nt: TGTGCCAGCTCACCACCTGCAGCTACGACAAACATTCAGTACTTC
CDR3aa: CASSPPAATTNIQYF
d_gene: .
j_gene: TRBJ2-4
v_gene: TRBV18
abundance: once

CDR3nt: TGCAGCGTAGGAGACTACGAGCAGTACTTC
CDR3aa: CSVGDYEQYF
d_gene: .
j_gene: TRBJ2-7
v_gene: TRBV29-1
abundance: .

CDR3nt: TGTGCCAGCAGCCCCTGGGGGGTAAAGAACACTGAAGCTTTCTTT
CDR3aa: CASSPWGVKNTEAFF
d_gene: .
j_gene: TRBJ1-1
v_gene: TRBV7-9
abundance: .

CDR3nt: TGTGCCAGCACCAGGGCCTGGGGCACTGAAGCTTTCTTT
CDR3aa: CASTRAWGTEAFF
d_gene: .
j_gene: TRBJ1-1
v_gene: TRBV2
abundance: few

CDR3nt: TGTGCCATCAGTGCGGGACTAGCGGGGTCCTCCTACGAGCAGTACTTC
CDR3aa: CAISAGLAGSSYEQYF
d_gene: TRBD2
j_gene: TRBJ2-7
v_gene: TRBV10-3
abundance: .

CDR3nt: TGTGCCAGCAGCCGCTCTGGGCTCACCTCCTACGAGCAGTACTTC
CDR3aa: CASSRSGLTSYEQYF
d_gene: .
j_gene: TRBJ2-7
v_gene: TRBV7-8
abundance: once

CDR3nt: TGTGCCAGCAGTGATGAGTCAGGGGGGAACACTGAAGCTTTCTTT
CDR3aa: CASSDESGGNTEAFF
d_gene: TRBD1
j_gene: TRBJ1-1
v_gene: TRBV2
abundance: .

CDR3nt: TGCGCCAGCGAACAAAAGACCGGGACGTACAATGAGCAGTTCTTC
CDR3aa: CASEQKTGTYNEQFF
d_gene: .
j_gene: TRBJ2-1
v_gene: TRBV5-1
abundance: .

CDR3nt: TGTGCCAGCAGGTCAAATGCCTATATCATTAATTCACCCCTCCACTTT
CDR3aa: CASRSNAYIINSPLHF
d_gene: .
j_gene: TRBJ1-6
v_gene: TRBV27
abundance: once

CDR3nt: TGCGCCAGCAGCCAAGGAACAGGGGAGAAGAACACTGAAGCTTTCTTT
CDR3aa: CASSQGTGEKNTEAFF
d_gene: TRBD1
j_gene: TRBJ1-1
v_gene: TRBV4-3
abundance: .

CDR3nt: TGTGCCAGTAGCCCAGTTCGGAAAACTGAAGCTTTCTTT
CDR3aa: CASSPVRKTEAFF
d_gene: .
j_gene: TRBJ1-1
v_gene: TRBV19
abundance: .

CDR3nt: TGTGCCAGCAGTACCGGGACTTCGAACACTGAAGCTTTCTTT
CDR3aa: CASSTGTSNTEAFF
d_gene: .
j_gene: TRBJ1-1
v_gene: TRBV2
abundance: .